This entry lists 7 T cell receptor beta chains sequenced from one sample in a study of T cells in Graves' hyperthyroidism and ophthalmopathy. RNA transcripts provided the source from which TCR beta CDR3 regions were amplified. The HTBI set primed first-round TCR CDR3 RT-PCR. TCRdb re-called the multiplex PCR reads with MiXCR, one entry per CDR3 protein. Seen here are fewer than 900,000 distinct CDR3 sequences, 18% observed once, and the top ten hold 16%. The sequencing input was blood. The receptor source for this set is a woman aged 45-59 years with Graves' hyperthyroidism that later progressed to Graves' ophthalmopathy.

This clonotype was detected many times. This sequence joins TRBV7-9 and TRBJ1-1; D unclear. Germline CDR1 SEHNR, CDR2 FQNEAQ (reference sequence). The CDR3 spans 14 residues. Trimming left V 7 bases short and J 2 bases short, with 14 bases between. The CDR3 DNA reads TGTGCCAGCACCCTCACGCGCAGTAACACTGAAGCTTTCTTT. Its translation is CASTLTRSNTEAFF.

This chain joins TRBV24-1 and TRBJ1-2; no firm D call. Germline values: CDR1 KGHDR, CDR2 SFDVKD. Trimming pared 0 bases from V and 6 bases from J, leaving 4 bases between. This CDR3 has 12 amino acids. The CDR3 reads CATSDLRDGYTF. Here the CDR3 DNA reads TGTGCCACCAGTGATTTGCGGGATGGCTACACCTTC.

This clonotype was picked up many times. The CDR3 DNA is TGTGCCACCTCGCCCGGGGGCTTCTACGAGCAGTACTTC. Translation gives CATSPGGFYEQYF. This chain links TRBV6-2 or TRBV6-3 with TRBJ2-7; D assignment may be TRBD1 or TRBD2 (6 bases each). Germline CDR1 reads MNHEY; CDR2 reads SVGEGT. The CDR3 consists of 13 residues. Trimming removed 10 bases at V and 3 bases at J, with 16 bases between.

This clonotype was found a few times. This may arise from a read error, as a much more abundant clone is one base away. The chain employs TRBV3-1 and TRBJ2-1; perhaps TRBD2 as D (6 bases). The J call is uncertain, as TRBJ2-7 better fits the DNA end. CDR1 and CDR2 from the germline V gene are LGHDT and YNNKEL (reference sequence). This CDR3 has 16 amino acids. The CDR3 loop is CASSQDWRGSYNEQYF. The CDR3 coding sequence is TGTGCCAGCAGCCAAGATTGGCGGGGCTCCTACAATGAGCAGTACTTC.

About this clonotype: A single base separates this from a much larger clone, so it may be a read error. CDR3 sequence reads: CASSLTTGVNTEAFF. DNA of the CDR3: TGCGCCAGCAGCTTAACGACAGGGGTGAACACTGAAGCTTTCTTT. The chain couples TRBV5-1 to TRBJ1-1; 8 nucleotides match TRBD1. Looked up from germline, CDR1 is SGHRS and CDR2 is YFSETQ. The CDR3 covers 15 residues. With V trimmed by 2 bases and J by 0 bases, 3 bases remained unmatched.

The CDR3 region is CASSYSRSYPAQETQYF. The CDR3 DNA reads as TGTGCCAGCAGTTACTCGAGAAGTTACCCCGCTCAAGAGACCCAGTACTTC. V is TRBV6-2 or TRBV6-3 and J is TRBJ2-5; D gene unclear. V was pared by 0 bases and J by 2 bases, with 16 bases between. The germline V gene encodes CDR1 MNHEY and CDR2 SVGEGT. CDR3 length: 17 residues.

This clonotype has a handful of counts. V is TRBV20-1 and J is TRBJ1-5; TRBD1 might be the D (5 bases). Germline V gives CDR1 DFQATT, CDR2 SNEGSKA (reference sequence). CDR3 length equals 13 residues. V lost 5 bases, J lost 6 bases, and 14 bases lay in between. This CDR3 is CSAHQGLGQPQHF. DNA for the CDR3: TGCAGTGCTCACCAGGGTTTGGGTCAGCCCCAGCATTTT.